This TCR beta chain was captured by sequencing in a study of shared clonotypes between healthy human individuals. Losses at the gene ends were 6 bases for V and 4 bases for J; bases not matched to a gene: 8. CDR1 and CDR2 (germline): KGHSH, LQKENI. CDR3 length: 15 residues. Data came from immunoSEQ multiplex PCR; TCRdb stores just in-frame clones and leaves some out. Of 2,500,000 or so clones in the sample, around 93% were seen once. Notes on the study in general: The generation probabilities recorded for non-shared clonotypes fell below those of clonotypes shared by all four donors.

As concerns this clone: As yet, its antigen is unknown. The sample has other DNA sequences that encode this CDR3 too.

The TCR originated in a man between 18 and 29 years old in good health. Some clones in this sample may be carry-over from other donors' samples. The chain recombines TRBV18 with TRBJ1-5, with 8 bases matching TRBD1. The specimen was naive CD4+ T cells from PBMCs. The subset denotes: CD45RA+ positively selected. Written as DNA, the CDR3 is TGTGCCAGCTCCCGACAGGGGCCTTCTAATCAGCCCCAGCATTTT. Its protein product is CASSRQGPSNQPQHF.